These T cell receptor beta chains were read from a single sample in a study of cytomegalovirus exposure and HLA in healthy donors. Only in-frame clones appear in the TCRdb table, and some are missing; sequencing was by immunoSEQ multiplex PCR. This table has about 98,000 clones, less than 70% appearing once. The sequencing sample was made of PBMCs. The receptor source for this set is a female donor in good health and CMV-seronegative. The conserved cysteine and the conserved F or W are not part of the CDR3 here.

>TRBV7-9|TRBJ2-7
ASSLAEGVISSYEQY
>TRBV7-2|TRBJ2-5
ASSINRGLETQY
>TRBV5-6|TRBJ2-7
ASSLWTVYEQY
>TRBV4-3|TRBJ1-2
ASSQDVQGASYGYT
>TRBV15|TRBJ2-7
ATSRGDFYEQY
>TRBV6-5|TRBJ2-1
ASSYSIASGSQQF
>TRBV6-1|TRBJ2-7
ASSEANYEQY
>TRBV9|TRBJ1-2
ASSVDGRARGYT
>TRBV7-9|TRBJ2-7
ASRPAGTKAYEQY
>TRBV4-1|TRBJ2-2
ASSPTPGPINTGELF
>TRBV4-1|TRBJ1-4
ASSLIGEGKLF
>TRBV5-1|TRBJ1-1
ASSLGATGANTEAF
>TRBV27|TRBJ2-3
ASSLARSTDTQY
>TRBV6-5|TRBJ1-1
ASSQGGQVNTEAF
>TRBV5-1|TRBJ2-7
ASSLVPTRLAGGYEQY
>TRBV7-6|TRBJ2-1
ASSLEAGEGFEQF
>TRBV15|TRBJ2-1
ATSSPREALTIYNEQF
>TRBV6-6|TRBJ1-4
ASKSEKLF
>TRBV10-3|TRBJ1-1
AITKELNTEAF
>TRBV29-1|TRBJ1-1
SVGRGTEAF
>TRBV25-1|TRBJ2-1
ASEDGGPYNEQF
>TRBV28|TRBJ2-3
ASSERGHGTSSTDTQY
>TRBV5-4|TRBJ2-7
ASSLGTAEGEQY
>TRBV10-2|TRBJ2-5
ASSEKEALEQY
>TRBV6-1|TRBJ1-5
ASRPGGSQPQH
>TRBV15|TRBJ1-1
ATSRVDSQNAF
>TRBV5-4|TRBJ2-5
ASSLSGTGETQY
>TRBV30|TRBJ2-5
ASTGGAGETQY
>TRBV2|TRBJ2-7
ASSLRDTYEQY
>TRBV2|TRBJ2-6
ASRAETGANVLT
>TRBV4-1|TRBJ1-5
ASSQVVQGTNQPQH
>TRBV28|TRBJ1-5
ASMDQGIYPQPQH
>TRBV5-6|TRBJ2-2
ASSLLRNTGELF
>TRBV2|TRBJ1-5
ASSEDPGQYNQPQH
>TRBV6-1|TRBJ2-7
ASKGTSGYEQY
>TRBV27|TRBJ1-2
ASSHRTGQGVGYGYT
>TRBV7-2|TRBJ2-3
ASSGGRDLRPSTDTQY
>TRBV5-8|TRBJ2-5
ASSSLSGSKTQY
>TRBV19|TRBJ1-2
ASSIAGGDGYT
>TRBV28|TRBJ2-7
ASSTPGQGTYEQY
>TRBV7-9|TRBJ2-1
ASSLVRGNEQF
>TRBV4-1|TRBJ2-7
ASSPTGTGPYEQY
>TRBV5-4|TRBJ2-5
ASSPQQGVAETQY
>TRBV28|TRBJ1-2
ASSTGGNYGYT
>TRBV30|TRBJ1-4
GWSVRFGTGEGEKLF